This is a list of T cell receptor beta chains from one sample in a study of monozygotic twins with inflammatory bowel disease. Each CDR3 protein gets one entry in TCRdb, which reprocessed the 5' RACE reads and gives no DNA. The sample totals approximately 330,000 distinct CDR3 sequences. Specimen: blood. These receptors were obtained from a human donor with ulcerative colitis or Crohn's disease, or a healthy co-twin of an affected twin (not recorded which). Both conserved end residues are part of each CDR3.

v_call,j_call,cdr3_aa
TRBV6-5,TRBJ2-7,CASSSDRGQQREGVHEQYF
TRBV6-5,TRBJ1-6,CASSSSSSPLHF
TRBV14,TRBJ2-7,CASSQEAGVWDEQYF
TRBV12-3/TRBV12-4,TRBJ2-3,CASSFVGGTQYF
TRBV19,TRBJ2-1,CASSAGLAEQFF
TRBV27,TRBJ2-5,CASSLRGGETQYF
TRBV6-5,TRBJ1-6,CASSQKVYSPLHF
TRBV2,TRBJ1-1,CASSERVTPNTEAFF
TRBV6-5,TRBJ2-1,CASSSQSAGLAIEQFF
TRBV28,TRBJ2-5,CASSWGQGGQETQYF
TRBV20-1,TRBJ2-1,CRASRLGASYNEQFF
TRBV12-3/TRBV12-4,TRBJ2-1,CASRPASSYNEQFF
TRBV18,TRBJ1-2,CASSPTGTDVYTF
TRBV20-1,TRBJ1-2,CSAGTPLQANYGYTF
TRBV12-3/TRBV12-4,TRBJ1-4,CASSPGTAPSHPQKLFF
TRBV4-1,TRBJ2-7,CASSQTGTTHYEQYF
TRBV7-2,TRBJ2-3,CASSLNGEDTQYF
TRBV27,TRBJ2-3,CASRTSGTDTQYF
TRBV7-9,TRBJ2-1,CASSSSVMGASYNEQFF
TRBV4-1,TRBJ2-1,CASSQEGSGGTSYNEQFF
TRBV10-3,TRBJ2-1,CAISGWGSYNEQFF
TRBV4-3,TRBJ1-1,CASSQDGRTEAFF
TRBV7-3,TRBJ2-3,CASSPRRVSSGTDTQYF
TRBV30,TRBJ1-4,CAWSFGQLEEKLFF
TRBV12-3/TRBV12-4,TRBJ2-1,CASSKGLAGGRGSEHFF
TRBV28,TRBJ1-1,CASSFLFHTEAFF
TRBV12-3/TRBV12-4,TRBJ1-6,CASSLSHSPLHF
TRBV12-3/TRBV12-4,TRBJ2-1,CASSLIGARDNEQFF
TRBV4-1,TRBJ2-3,CASSQGGYQSTDTQYF
TRBV29-1,TRBJ2-5,CSVKLAETQYF
TRBV12-3/TRBV12-4,TRBJ2-1,CASSLTPWSYNEQFF
TRBV7-9,TRBJ1-2,CASRFDGRGYGYTF
TRBV5-6,TRBJ1-1,CASSLAYLKGTEAFF
TRBV9,TRBJ2-7,CASSVSYEQYF
TRBV5-1,TRBJ2-3,CASKAAGTSRTDTQYF
TRBV3-1,TRBJ2-7,CASSPTGAGDYEQYF
TRBV18,TRBJ2-2,CASSPRSTGELFF
TRBV3-1,TRBJ2-3,CASSQEGIADTQYF
TRBV6-5,TRBJ2-7,CASSYRQGNYEQYF
TRBV20-1,TRBJ2-3,CSVQRDAGTDTQYF
TRBV11-2,TRBJ2-2,CARGGVANTGELFF
TRBV4-3,TRBJ2-3,CASSQPGTPTDTQYF